Listed below are T cell receptor beta chains from one sample, sequenced in a study of memory CD4+ T cells and cytomegalovirus serostatus. The data were produced by immunoSEQ multiplex PCR, yet TCRdb's version contains in-frame clones alone and is incomplete. This repertoire shows tens of thousands of clones, around 76% found once; its top ten account for roughly 4.4%. Sample: memory CD4+ T cells from blood. Every receptor here comes from an adult in good health and CMV-seropositive. CDR3s include the opening cysteine and the closing phenylalanine or tryptophan. The order of the fields is D gene, clone size, V gene, J gene, CDR3 protein, CDR3 DNA. A D gene is named only where the DNA matches it firmly. Not every row has a clone size; where given, it reads once, few, many or a size class.

d_gene: .
abundance: .
v_gene: TRBV5-6
j_gene: TRBJ2-5
CDR3aa: CASSLVETPETQYF
CDR3nt: TGTGCCAGCAGCTTGGTCGAAACTCCCGAGACCCAGTACTTC

d_gene: TRBD1
abundance: .
v_gene: TRBV30
j_gene: TRBJ2-7
CDR3aa: CAYQTGDGEQYF
CDR3nt: TGTGCCTACCAGACAGGGGATGGGGAGCAGTACTTC

d_gene: .
abundance: once
v_gene: TRBV25-1
j_gene: TRBJ2-7
CDR3aa: CASRGIISYEQYF
CDR3nt: TGTGCCAGCAGGGGGATTATCTCCTACGAGCAGTACTTC

d_gene: .
abundance: .
v_gene: TRBV18
j_gene: TRBJ1-1
CDR3aa: CASSPSDTYTEAFF
CDR3nt: TGTGCCAGCTCACCATCCGACACCTACACTGAAGCTTTCTTT

d_gene: .
abundance: few
v_gene: TRBV30
j_gene: TRBJ1-1
CDR3aa: CAWSRSGRAEAFF
CDR3nt: TGTGCCTGGAGCCGATCAGGAAGGGCTGAAGCTTTCTTT

d_gene: .
abundance: .
v_gene: TRBV7-9
j_gene: TRBJ2-2
CDR3aa: CASSPKRGSETYTGELFF
CDR3nt: TGTGCCAGCAGCCCCAAGCGAGGTAGCGAGACGTACACCGGGGAGCTGTTTTTT

d_gene: TRBD2
abundance: .
v_gene: TRBV7-2
j_gene: TRBJ2-2
CDR3aa: CASSLESAGENTGELFF
CDR3nt: TGTGCCAGCAGCTTAGAATCAGCGGGGGAGAACACCGGGGAGCTGTTTTTT

d_gene: TRBD1
abundance: .
v_gene: TRBV27
j_gene: TRBJ1-1
CDR3aa: CASSRDRALYTEAFF
CDR3nt: TGTGCCAGCAGCCGTGACAGGGCTCTGTACACTGAAGCTTTCTTT

d_gene: .
abundance: few
v_gene: TRBV30
j_gene: TRBJ1-5
CDR3aa: CAWSVGWNQPQHF
CDR3nt: TGTGCCTGGAGTGTGGGATGGAATCAGCCCCAGCATTTT

d_gene: TRBD1
abundance: few
v_gene: TRBV2
j_gene: TRBJ1-5
CDR3aa: CASAQGGSNQPQHF
CDR3nt: TGTGCCAGTGCACAGGGGGGTAGCAATCAGCCCCAGCATTTT

d_gene: TRBD2
abundance: .
v_gene: TRBV7-2
j_gene: TRBJ2-7
CDR3aa: CASSLSSGRGHEQYF
CDR3nt: TGTGCCAGCAGCTTATCTAGCGGGAGGGGGCACGAGCAGTACTTC

d_gene: .
abundance: .
v_gene: TRBV7-9
j_gene: TRBJ1-4
CDR3aa: CASTLRGGETLEKLFF
CDR3nt: TGTGCCAGCACCCTGAGGGGGGGGGAAACTCTCGAAAAACTGTTTTTT